This T cell receptor beta chain was documented in a study of identical twins (dated by TCRdb to 2016 to 2018). Context from the whole study: The study deep-sequenced TCR alpha and beta repertoires from monozygotic twins, unrelated adults of various ages and cord blood to test whether fetal clonotypes persist. To rule out contamination, the twin experiments were replicated at different times with different library preparation protocols. Broader findings and caveats from the paper: In monozygotic twins, out-of-frame TCR alpha sharing was systematically underestimated by recombination models, although the models agreed with sharing between unrelated individuals. Invariant T cells such as MAIT and iNKT could partly confound zero-insertion analyses, though diverse VJ usage argued against this for most clonotypes. Because the same donors could not be followed over many years, the conclusions depended on cross-sectional statistical analysis. Abundant cord blood beta clonotypes had fewer insertions, young adult naive repertoires showed a similar but weaker trend, and memory repertoires showed no such trend. Compared with coincidental sharing between unrelated individuals, out-of-frame TCR alpha sequences shared between twins showed an excess of sequences with low generation probability. The excess sharing between twins in beta out-of-frame sequences was weaker because fewer shared sequences reduced the signal-to-noise ratio.

Libraries were built with 5' RACE. The sequencer was an Illumina HiSeq 2000. A universal primer binding site was added through template switching, and the final cDNA carried a unique molecular identifier so that TCR cDNA molecules could be counted accurately. Specific primers in the conserved constant-segment region were used to synthesize first-strand cDNA for TCR alpha and beta chains. To control for contamination, every cDNA library was double barcoded, receiving both a SMART-Mk sample barcode and Illumina barcodes. TruSeq adapter sequences and Illumina sample barcodes were added in two successive PCR steps. The TCR alpha and beta cDNA libraries were sequenced on the Illumina HiSeq platform using custom primers. The study's processing was this. Unique molecular identifiers were extracted from raw reads with MiGEC, and CDR3 positions were determined with MiXCR. Recombination models were inferred per individual with the repgenHMM and IGoR tools using an EM algorithm. The tcR package in R was used for shared clonotype analysis, with sharing normalized by the product of cloneset sizes. Out-of-frame nonproductive sequences were analyzed to study raw recombination free of thymic and clonal selection effects. The public reads were run again by TCRdb, first through fastp at Q25 and then through MiXCR, and only productive beta chains were kept. Rows are combined by CDR3 protein, so each entry shows the most common genes and DNA. These V and J calls derive from TCRdb rather than the authors' analysis. This sample gives around 500,000 distinct CDR3 sequences in total; over 12% of them show up just once. The ten largest clones represent 0.52% of the sample.

V sheds 4 bases and J sheds 9 bases, leaving 9 bases between their ends. From the germline V gene, CDR1 is KGHDR and CDR2 is SFDVKD. From the cysteine through the phenylalanine, the CDR3 covers 13 amino acids. This entry keeps only the CDR3 DNA: 39 bases, framed from base 1. This clonotype has a count of ten or more. What this receptor recognizes is not known. No base quality information exists; no much larger clone differs at one position. Every donor was a healthy Caucasian. The twin cohort comprised three pairs of female monozygotic twins, all aged roughly 18 to 29 years. Positive isolation kits from Invitrogen were used to isolate the CD4+ and CD8+ T cell populations. The same sample was also studied in work on yellow fever vaccine responses in identical twins. From the second report: According to the authors, in identical twins the way T cells responded to vaccination appeared partly convergent and partly personalized. The study precisely tracked vaccine-responding T cell clones in identical twins.

In this chain, TRBV24-1 is recombined with TRBJ1-6; a tentative D call is TRBD1 (6 bases match). Sequencing was carried out using CD4+ T cells sorted from blood. The TCR originated in a woman aged 18-30 years in good health. The CDR3 protein: CATSETGASPLHF. The bases are TGTGCCACCAGTGAGACAGGTGCTTCACCCCTCCACTTT.